This T cell receptor (beta chain) was sequenced during a study of CD8+ T cells in alopecia areata. Overall study: Tofacitinib treatment spanned 6 to 18 months, with 6 months off drug afterward.

Alopecia areata patients gave lesional scalp punch biopsies and peripheral blood samples. Whole-study results and caveats: Researchers report lesional scalp, most notably alopecia totalis/universalis, outstripped normal scalp in clonality.

V dropped 5 bases and J dropped 10 bases, with 24 bases sitting between them. The CDR3 has 15 residues. CDR1 is MNHEY, CDR2 SVGAGI, per germline. Extraction of RNA preceded its reverse transcription into cDNA, which served as the sequencing template. The method was immunoSEQ multiplex PCR; TCRdb's version includes in-frame clones alone and lacks a portion of them. The data contain some 19,000 clones, under 75% of them singletons. This clone came up once. Its specificity is not known. The specimen was skin, collected at week 0. The rearrangement links TRBV6-5 to TRBJ2-7; possibly TRBD2 for D (6 bases). The clonotype comes from a human donor with alopecia areata. Written as DNA, the CDR3 is TGTGCCAGCAGTCTTGGAGGGGCGGGGCGCCACCCACAGTACTTC. It encodes CASSLGGAGRHPQYF.